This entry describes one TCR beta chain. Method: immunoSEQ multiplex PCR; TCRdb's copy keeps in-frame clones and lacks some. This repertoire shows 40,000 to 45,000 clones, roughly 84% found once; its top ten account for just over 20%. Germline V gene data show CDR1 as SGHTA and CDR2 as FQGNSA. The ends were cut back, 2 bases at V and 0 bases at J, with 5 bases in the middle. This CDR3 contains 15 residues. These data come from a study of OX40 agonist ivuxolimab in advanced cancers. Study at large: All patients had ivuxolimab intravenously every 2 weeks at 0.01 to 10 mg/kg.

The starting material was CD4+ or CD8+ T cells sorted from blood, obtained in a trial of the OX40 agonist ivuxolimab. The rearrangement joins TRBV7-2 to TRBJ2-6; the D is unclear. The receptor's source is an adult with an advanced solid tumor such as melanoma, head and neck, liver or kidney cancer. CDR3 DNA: TGTGCCAGCAGCTTATTCGACTCTGGGGCCAACGTCCTGACTTTC. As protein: CASSLFDSGANVLTF.